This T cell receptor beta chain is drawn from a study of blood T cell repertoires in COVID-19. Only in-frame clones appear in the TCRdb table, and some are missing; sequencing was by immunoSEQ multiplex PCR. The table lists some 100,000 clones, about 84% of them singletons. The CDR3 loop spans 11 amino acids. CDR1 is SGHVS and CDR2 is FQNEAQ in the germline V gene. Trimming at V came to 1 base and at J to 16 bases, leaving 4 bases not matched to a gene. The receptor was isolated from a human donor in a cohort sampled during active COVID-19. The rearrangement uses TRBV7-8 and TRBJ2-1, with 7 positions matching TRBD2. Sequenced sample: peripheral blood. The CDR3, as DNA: TGTGCCAGCAGCTTAGGGACTAGGGAATTCTTC. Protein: CASSLGTREFF. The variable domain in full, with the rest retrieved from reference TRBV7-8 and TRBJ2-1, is GAGVSQSPRYKVAKRGQDVALRCDPISGHVSLFWYQQALGQGPEFLTYFQNEAQLDKSGLPSDRFFAERPEGSVSTLKIQRTQQEDSAVYLCASSLGTREFFGPGTRLTVL.